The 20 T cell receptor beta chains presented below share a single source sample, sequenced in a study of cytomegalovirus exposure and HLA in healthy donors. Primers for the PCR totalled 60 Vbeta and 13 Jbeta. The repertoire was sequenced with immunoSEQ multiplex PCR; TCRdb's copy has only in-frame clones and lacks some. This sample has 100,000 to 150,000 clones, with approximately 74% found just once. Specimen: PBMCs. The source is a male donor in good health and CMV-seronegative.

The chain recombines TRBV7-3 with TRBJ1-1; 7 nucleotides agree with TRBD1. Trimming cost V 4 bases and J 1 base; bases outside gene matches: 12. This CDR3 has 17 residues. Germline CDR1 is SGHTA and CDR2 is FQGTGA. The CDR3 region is CASSSRGGAPPNTEAFF. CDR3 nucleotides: TGTGCCAGCAGCTCCCGAGGGGGCGCTCCGCCGAACACTGAAGCTTTCTTT.

The CDR3: CASSSRGQLNTEAFF. CDR3 DNA: TGTGCCAGCAGCTCGCGGGGACAGTTGAACACTGAAGCTTTCTTT. The rearrangement links TRBV7-9 to TRBJ1-1, with 7 bases aligning to TRBD1. This CDR3 comprises 15 residues. Germline-derived CDR1 and CDR2 are SEHNR and FQNEAQ (reference sequence). V dropped 4 bases and J dropped 0; count of bases not matched to a gene: 5.

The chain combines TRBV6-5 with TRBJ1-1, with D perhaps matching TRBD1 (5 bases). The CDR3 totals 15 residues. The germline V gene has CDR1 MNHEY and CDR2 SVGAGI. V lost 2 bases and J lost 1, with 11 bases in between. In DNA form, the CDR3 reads TGTGCCAGCAGTTACGCGGGGCAGGCGAACACTGAAGCTTTCTTT. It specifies CASSYAGQANTEAFF.

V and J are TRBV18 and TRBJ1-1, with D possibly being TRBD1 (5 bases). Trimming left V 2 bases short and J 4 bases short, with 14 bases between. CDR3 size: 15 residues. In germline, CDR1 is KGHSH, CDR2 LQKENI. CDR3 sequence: CASSPTKQVFTEAFF. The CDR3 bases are TGTGCCAGCTCACCAACCAAACAGGTGTTCACTGAAGCTTTCTTT.

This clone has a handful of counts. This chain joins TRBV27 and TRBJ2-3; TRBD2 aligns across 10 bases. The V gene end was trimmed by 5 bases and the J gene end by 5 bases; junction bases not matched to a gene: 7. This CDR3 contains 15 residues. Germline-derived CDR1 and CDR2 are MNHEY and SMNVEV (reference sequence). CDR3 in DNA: TGTGCCAGCAGTCCACAGCGGGAGGGCCTAGATACGCAGTATTTT. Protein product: CASSPQREGLDTQYF.

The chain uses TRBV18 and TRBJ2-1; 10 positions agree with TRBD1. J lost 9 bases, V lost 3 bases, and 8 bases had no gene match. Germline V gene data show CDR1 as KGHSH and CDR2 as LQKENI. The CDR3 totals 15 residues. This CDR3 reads CASSPTPGQGIEQFF. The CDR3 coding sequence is TGTGCCAGCTCACCCACGCCGGGACAGGGGATTGAGCAGTTCTTC.

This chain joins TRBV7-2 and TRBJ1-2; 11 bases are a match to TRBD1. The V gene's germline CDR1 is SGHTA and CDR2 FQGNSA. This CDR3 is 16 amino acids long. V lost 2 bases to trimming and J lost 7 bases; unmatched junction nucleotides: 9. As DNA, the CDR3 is TGTGCCAGCAGCTTACCACCAGGACAGGGGGCTTTTGGCTACACCTTC. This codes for CASSLPPGQGAFGYTF.

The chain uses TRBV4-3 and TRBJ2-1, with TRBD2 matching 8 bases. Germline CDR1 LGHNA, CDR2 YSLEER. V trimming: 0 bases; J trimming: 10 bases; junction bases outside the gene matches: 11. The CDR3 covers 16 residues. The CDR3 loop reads CASSQDGAGAGWEQFF. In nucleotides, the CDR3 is TGCGCCAGCAGCCAAGACGGAGCGGGAGCCGGGTGGGAGCAGTTCTTC.

Written as DNA, the CDR3 is TGTGCCAGCGGGGCGAGCCAGGGAACTAATGAAAAACTGTTTTTT. It encodes CASGASQGTNEKLFF. This chain connects TRBV6-4 to TRBJ1-4; D may be TRBD1 (5 bases). Germline V gene lookup returns CDR1 MRHNA and CDR2 SNTAGT. This CDR3 region has 15 residues. V lost 8 bases to trimming and J lost 1 base, with 14 bases between them.

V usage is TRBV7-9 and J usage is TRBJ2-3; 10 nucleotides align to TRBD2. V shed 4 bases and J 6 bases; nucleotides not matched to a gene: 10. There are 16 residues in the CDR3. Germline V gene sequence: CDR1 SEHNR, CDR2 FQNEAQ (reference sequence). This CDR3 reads CASSSPLAGGLDTQYF. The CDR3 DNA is TGTGCCAGCAGCTCCCCATTAGCGGGAGGATTGGATACGCAGTATTTT. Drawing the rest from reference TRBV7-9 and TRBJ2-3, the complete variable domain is DTGVSQNPRHKITKRGQNVTFRCDPISEHNRLYWYRQTLGQGPEFLTYFQNEAQLEKSRLLSDRFSAERPKGSFSTLEIQRTEQGDSAMYLCASSSPLAGGLDTQYFGPGTRLTVL.

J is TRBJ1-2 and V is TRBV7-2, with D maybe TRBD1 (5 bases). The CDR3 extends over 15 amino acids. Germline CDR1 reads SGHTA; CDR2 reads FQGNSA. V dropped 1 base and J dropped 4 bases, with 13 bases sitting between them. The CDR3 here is CASSLEGSSSYGYTF. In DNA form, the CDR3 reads TGTGCCAGCAGCTTAGAGGGGTCAAGTAGCTATGGCTACACCTTC.

Here the CDR3 reads CASSPGGTSGGKTQYF. CDR3 bases: TGTGCCAGCAGTCCGGGCGGAACTAGCGGGGGGAAGACCCAGTACTTC. The chain employs TRBV28 and TRBJ2-5, with TRBD2 identical over 12 bases. The CDR3 is 16 amino acids. From germline, CDR1 is MDHEN and CDR2 SYDVKM. With V trimmed by 5 bases and J by 6 bases, 10 bases remained unmatched.

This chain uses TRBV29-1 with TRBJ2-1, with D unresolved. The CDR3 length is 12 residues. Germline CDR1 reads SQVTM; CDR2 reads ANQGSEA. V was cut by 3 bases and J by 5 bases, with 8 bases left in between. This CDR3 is CSVDRLNNEQFF. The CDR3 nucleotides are TGCAGCGTTGATCGACTTAACAATGAGCAGTTCTTC.

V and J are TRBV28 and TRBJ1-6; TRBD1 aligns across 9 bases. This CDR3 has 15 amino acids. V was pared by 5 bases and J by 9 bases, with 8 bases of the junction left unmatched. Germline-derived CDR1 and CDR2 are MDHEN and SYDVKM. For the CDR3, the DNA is TGTGCCAGCAGTGGGACAGGGACGATCGCTTCACCCCTCCACTTT. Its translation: CASSGTGTIASPLHF. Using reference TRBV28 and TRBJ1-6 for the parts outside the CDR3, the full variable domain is DVKVTQSSRYLVKRTGEKVFLECVQDMDHENMFWYRQDPGLGLRLIYFSYDVKMKEKGDIPEGYSVSREKKERFSLILESASTNQTSMYLCASSGTGTIASPLHFGNGTRLTVT.

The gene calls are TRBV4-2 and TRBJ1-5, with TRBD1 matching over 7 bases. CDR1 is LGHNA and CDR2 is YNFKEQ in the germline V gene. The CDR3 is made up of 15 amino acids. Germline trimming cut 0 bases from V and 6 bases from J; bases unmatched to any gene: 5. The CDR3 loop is CASSQDQTGFQPQHF. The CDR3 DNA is TGTGCCAGCAGCCAAGATCAGACAGGGTTTCAGCCCCAGCATTTT.

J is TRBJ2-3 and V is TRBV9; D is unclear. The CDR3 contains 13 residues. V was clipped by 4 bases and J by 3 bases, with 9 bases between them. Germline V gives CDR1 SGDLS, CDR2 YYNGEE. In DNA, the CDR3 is TGTGCCAGCAGCATCCTAGGAACAGATACGCAGTATTTT. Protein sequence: CASSILGTDTQYF.

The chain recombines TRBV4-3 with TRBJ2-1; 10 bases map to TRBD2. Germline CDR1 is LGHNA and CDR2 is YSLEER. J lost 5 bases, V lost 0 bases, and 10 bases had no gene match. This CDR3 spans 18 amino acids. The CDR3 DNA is TGCGCCAGCAGCCAAGAATGGTTAACTAGCGGGATCGACAATGAGCAGTTCTTC. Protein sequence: CASSQEWLTSGIDNEQFF.

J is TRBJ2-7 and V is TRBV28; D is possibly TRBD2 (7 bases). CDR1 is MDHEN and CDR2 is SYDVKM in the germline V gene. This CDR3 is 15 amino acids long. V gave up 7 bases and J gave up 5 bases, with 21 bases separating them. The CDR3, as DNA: TGTGCCAGCACCCCCGGGGGCGGGGGAATAAACGAGCAGTACTTC. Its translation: CASTPGGGGINEQYF.

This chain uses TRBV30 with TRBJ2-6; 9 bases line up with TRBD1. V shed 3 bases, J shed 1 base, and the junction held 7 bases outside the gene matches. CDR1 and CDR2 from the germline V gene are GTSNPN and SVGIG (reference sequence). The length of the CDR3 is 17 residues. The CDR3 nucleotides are TGTGCCTGGAGCTATCCGACAGGGGGGTCTGGGGCCAACGTCCTGACTTTC. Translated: CAWSYPTGGSGANVLTF.

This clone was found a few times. The CDR3 here is CASSPPQGEAFF. The CDR3 nucleotides are TGTGCCAGCAGTCCACCCCAGGGGGAAGCTTTCTTT. The V call is TRBV28, the J call TRBJ1-1, with D perhaps TRBD1 (6 bases). The CDR3 runs to 12 residues. Trimming removed 5 bases from V and 8 bases from J, with 12 bases in between. The germline V gene encodes CDR1 MDHEN and CDR2 SYDVKM.